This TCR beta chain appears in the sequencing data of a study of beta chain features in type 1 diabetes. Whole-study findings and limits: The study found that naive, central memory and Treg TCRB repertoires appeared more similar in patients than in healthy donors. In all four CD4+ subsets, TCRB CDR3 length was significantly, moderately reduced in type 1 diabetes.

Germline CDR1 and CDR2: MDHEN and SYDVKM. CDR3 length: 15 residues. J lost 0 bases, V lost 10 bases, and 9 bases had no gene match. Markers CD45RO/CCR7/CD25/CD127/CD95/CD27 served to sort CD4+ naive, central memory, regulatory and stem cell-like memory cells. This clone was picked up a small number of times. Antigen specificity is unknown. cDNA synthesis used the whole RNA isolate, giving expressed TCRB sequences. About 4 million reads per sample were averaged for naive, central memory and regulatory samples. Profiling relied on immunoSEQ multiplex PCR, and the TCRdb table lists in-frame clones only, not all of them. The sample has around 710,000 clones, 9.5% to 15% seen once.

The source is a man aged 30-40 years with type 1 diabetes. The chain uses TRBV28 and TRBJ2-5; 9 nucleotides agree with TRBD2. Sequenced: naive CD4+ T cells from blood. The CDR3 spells CATYSGGEYQETQYF. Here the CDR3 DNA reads TGTGCCACCTATAGCGGGGGCGAATACCAAGAGACCCAGTACTTC.